These 32 T cell receptor beta chains were sequenced from one sample in a study of blood T cells in healthy people across ages. Alongside a J-beta primer mix, a sample-barcoded 5' primer served in a second PCR lasting roughly 6 to 11 cycles. TCRdb re-called the 5' RACE reads with MiXCR, one entry per CDR3 protein. The sample shows roughly 1,700,000 distinct CDR3 sequences, roughly 28% of them seen only once. Source material: blood. All receptors come from a woman in her twenties or thirties in good health.

Notes on this clonotype: This may stem from a read error, because a much larger clone lies one nucleotide away. The chain combines TRBV11-2 with TRBJ2-4; D is uncertain. The CDR3 is 15 residues long. The V gene's germline CDR1 is SGHAT and CDR2 FQNNGV. For the CDR3, the DNA is TGTGCCTGCAGCTTAGATGCCTTAGCCAAAAACATTCAGTACTTC. It is translated as CACSLDALAKNIQYF.

This clonotype has just a few counts. The rearrangement uses TRBV2 and TRBJ2-1; 8 nucleotides align to TRBD2. Germline V gives CDR1 SNHLY, CDR2 FYNNEI. This CDR3 is 15 amino acids long. V gave up 6 bases and J gave up 5 bases; unmatched junction bases: 9. The CDR3 region is CASRMGREAHNEQFF. Written as DNA, the CDR3 is TGTGCCAGCAGAATGGGGCGGGAGGCCCACAATGAGCAGTTCTTC. Supplemented by reference TRBV2 and TRBJ2-1, the full variable domain reads EPEVTQTPSHQVTQMGQEVILRCVPISNHLYFYWYRQILGQKVEFLVSFYNNEISEKSEIFDDQFSVERPDGSNFTLKIRSTKLEDSAMYFCASRMGREAHNEQFFGPGTRLTVL.

The sample holds a few counts of this clonotype. DNA for the CDR3: TGTGCCAGCACCCCAAGGGGACTAGCGGATAGCTCCTACGAGCAGTACTTC. Translating it yields CASTPRGLADSSYEQYF. The chain combines TRBV5-5 with TRBJ2-7, with 11 positions matching TRBD2. V shed 6 bases, J shed 0 bases, and the junction held 11 bases outside the gene matches. The CDR3 is 17 amino acids. Germline loops: CDR1 SGHKS, CDR2 YYEKEE (reference sequence).

The chain is built from TRBV29-1 and TRBJ1-3; D may be TRBD1 (5 bases). Looked up from germline, CDR1 is SQVTM and CDR2 is ANQGSEA. This CDR3 is 14 amino acids long. V lost 6 bases and J lost 0, with 12 bases in between. CDR3 region: CSVGRDVSGNTIYF. The CDR3 DNA reads as TGCAGCGTCGGCAGGGATGTCTCTGGAAACACCATATATTTT.

There are a few counts of this clonotype. One end of the junction is discordant with germline, which a read error may explain. The gene calls are TRBV7-2 and TRBJ1-5; a weak D match, TRBD1 (5 bases). Germline assignment: CDR1 SGHTA and CDR2 FQGNSA. This CDR3 is built from 16 residues. In nucleotides, the CDR3 is TGTGCCAGCAGTTTAGGACGGAGAGGGGGCAATCAGCCCCAGCATTTT. It translates to CASSLGRRGGNQPQHF.

J is TRBJ2-1 and V is TRBV5-1; TRBD1 aligns across 9 bases. V was pared by 3 bases and J by 9 bases, with 10 bases of the junction left unmatched. Germline V gene lookup returns CDR1 SGHRS and CDR2 YFSETQ. The CDR3 is made up of 15 amino acids. The CDR3 coding sequence is TGCGCCAGCAGCTACCGACAGGGGGGGCTTAGTGAGCAGTTCTTC. It encodes CASSYRQGGLSEQFF.

This clonotype was detected only a few times. The chain is built from TRBV27 and TRBJ1-2, with 11 bases identical to TRBD1. Germline lookup yields CDR1 MNHEY and CDR2 SMNVEV (reference sequence). Trimming removed 4 bases from V and 7 bases from J; junction bases left unmatched: 5. The CDR3 length is 14 residues. This chain's CDR3 is CASSYGQGASGYTF. The CDR3 nucleotides are TGTGCCAGCAGTTATGGACAGGGGGCATCTGGCTACACCTTC.

The chain uses TRBV5-1 and TRBJ1-2; TRBD1 might be the D (5 bases). CDR3 size: 16 residues. Germline assignment: CDR1 SGHRS and CDR2 YFSETQ. With 0 bases removed from V and 0 bases from J, the gap between germline ends came to 12 bases. CDR3 sequence: CASSLDGAPSNYGYTF. Written as DNA, the CDR3 is TGCGCCAGCAGCTTGGACGGGGCACCATCTAACTATGGCTACACCTTC.

This clonotype was found a few times. The chain employs TRBV7-2 and TRBJ1-5; tentatively, D is TRBD1 (5 bases). V shed 1 base and J shed 12 bases, with 19 bases lying between them. The CDR3 is 15 residues long. Germline-derived CDR1 and CDR2 are SGHTA and FQGNSA. The CDR3 region has the DNA TGTGCCAGCAGCTTAGTGTCAGGGACCATGGGTAGCCAGCATTTT. Its translation: CASSLVSGTMGSQHF.

This clonotype was seen a handful of times. V usage is TRBV5-1 and J usage is TRBJ2-7, with 9 bases matching TRBD1. The J call is doubtful: the DNA matches TRBJ2-5 better. Germline V lookup: CDR1 SGHRS, CDR2 YFSETQ. This CDR3 has 16 residues. CDR3 DNA sequence: TGCGCCAGCAGCGCTGCGCGGGACAGGGTTTTAAAGACCCAGTACTTC. It translates to CASSAARDRVLKTQYF.

The table lists this clonotype with a few counts. In DNA, the CDR3 is TGTGCCATCAGTTCAGGGCGGGACAAAAACATTCAGTACTTC. Translated, it gives CAISSGRDKNIQYF. This chain links TRBV10-3 with TRBJ2-4; the D gene is possibly TRBD2 (6 bases). Per the germline V gene, CDR1 is ENHRY and CDR2 is SYGVKD. CDR3 length: 14 residues. The V end lost 5 bases, the J end lost 3 bases, and 11 bases lay between the germline ends.

In its sample, this clonotype was seen once. The V call is TRBV20-1, the J call TRBJ2-3, with TRBD2 matching 8 bases. Germline V lookup: CDR1 DFQATT, CDR2 SNEGSKA (reference sequence). The J segment lost 2 bases and the V segment lost 0 bases, leaving 1 base of the junction unmatched. CDR3 length: 14 amino acids. As DNA, the CDR3 is TGCAGTGCTAGAGAAGCGGGGGTCACAGATACGCAGTATTTT. Translation gives CSAREAGVTDTQYF.

The chain carries TRBV5-1 and TRBJ1-2; TRBD1 is a possible D gene (5 bases). V lost 5 bases and J 6 bases, leaving 14 bases between the germline ends. Germline values: CDR1 SGHRS, CDR2 YFSETQ. The CDR3 extends over 13 amino acids. CDR3 nucleotides: TGCGCCAGCAGTAAAGGACAAACCAATGGCTACACCTTC. Translation: CASSKGQTNGYTF.

This clonotype was detected once. The chain uses TRBV20-1 and TRBJ2-1, with 15 bases fitting TRBD2. The CDR3 spans 16 residues. Germline V gene data show CDR1 as DFQATT and CDR2 as SNEGSKA (reference sequence). V trimming: 5 bases; J trimming: 2 bases; junction bases outside the gene matches: 4. The CDR3 DNA is TGCAGTGCTGTCGGACTAGCGGGGGGGCCCTACAATGAGCAGTTCTTC. Translating it yields CSAVGLAGGPYNEQFF.

In this sample, this clonotype turned up many times. V usage is TRBV6-6 and J usage is TRBJ1-5; D uncertain. Trimming left V 3 bases short and J 4 bases short, with 7 bases between. The germline V gene has CDR1 MNHNY and CDR2 SVGAGI (reference sequence). The CDR3 is 13 residues long. The CDR3 here is CASSYLLNQPQHF. Here the CDR3 DNA reads TGTGCCAGCAGTTATCTGTTGAATCAGCCCCAGCATTTT.

This clonotype was seen a few times. The genes are TRBV2 and TRBJ2-7, with 9 positions matching TRBD1. J gave up 1 base and V 2 bases, and 6 bases lay outside the gene matches. Germline CDR1 reads SNHLY; CDR2 reads FYNNEI. The CDR3 covers 16 residues. The CDR3 reads CASSEITGTGSYEQYF. CDR3 nucleotide sequence: TGTGCCAGCAGTGAAATTACCGGGACAGGGTCCTACGAGCAGTACTTC.

The chain is built from TRBV27 and TRBJ1-4; 9 bases agree with TRBD1. The CDR3 contains 13 residues. Per the germline V gene, CDR1 is MNHEY and CDR2 is SMNVEV (reference sequence). V was pared by 6 bases and J by 9 bases, with 5 bases of the junction left unmatched. CDR3 in DNA: TGTGCCAGCAGGGAGACAGGGGGTAAAAAACTGTTTTTT. Translation: CASRETGGKKLFF.

The rearrangement links TRBV7-2 to TRBJ2-3; D gene ambiguous. CDR1 SGHTA and CDR2 FQGNSA come from the germline V gene. There are 13 residues in the CDR3. The V and J ends lost 3 bases and 2 bases respectively, with 6 bases between them. This CDR3 reads CASSLIATDTQYF. CDR3 sequence (DNA): TGTGCCAGCAGCTTGATCGCCACAGATACGCAGTATTTT.

This clonotype has a single count. The V gene is TRBV11-2, the J gene TRBJ2-1; D may be TRBD1 (5 bases). Germline V gene lookup returns CDR1 SGHAT and CDR2 FQNNGV. This CDR3 spans 15 amino acids. The V end was cut by 1 base, the J end by 8 bases, with 15 bases between. This CDR3 is CASSLVGQGNDEQFF. CDR3 nucleotide sequence: TGTGCCAGCAGCTTAGTGGGGCAGGGTAACGATGAGCAGTTCTTC. The full variable domain, completed using reference TRBV11-2 and TRBJ2-1, is EAGVAQSPRYKIIEKRQSVAFWCNPISGHATLYWYQQILGQGPKLLIQFQNNGVVDDSQLPKDRFSAERLKGVDSTLKIQPAKLEDSAVYLCASSLVGQGNDEQFFGPGTRLTVL.

This clonotype was counted many times. The chain employs TRBV18 and TRBJ2-7, with TRBD1 identical over 7 bases. Germline V gene sequence: CDR1 KGHSH, CDR2 LQKENI. Trimming at V came to 10 bases and at J to 6 bases, leaving 12 bases not matched to a gene. CDR3 length: 13 residues. The chain's CDR3 is CATKDLQGREQYF. CDR3 sequence (DNA): TGTGCCACCAAAGACTTACAGGGGCGCGAGCAGTACTTC. Full variable domain (outside the CDR3, taken from reference TRBV18 and TRBJ2-7): NAGVMQNPRHLVRRRGQEARLRCSPMKGHSHVYWYRQLPEEGLKFMVYLQKENIIDESGMPKERFSAEFPKEGPSILRIQQVVRGDSAAYFCATKDLQGREQYFGPGTRLTVT.

Of note for this clonotype: A read error may explain this, as a much larger clone is one base away. The chain uses TRBV15 and TRBJ2-7; possible D gene TRBD1, 6 bases. Between the trimmed V and J ends, which lost 6 bases and 4 bases, there was a span of 10 bases. CDR3 size: 12 residues. The germline gives CDR1 LNHNV, CDR2 YYDKDF (reference sequence). The CDR3 DNA sequence: TGTGCCACCAGGGACAGAAGTTACGAGCAGTACTTC. Translated: CATRDRSYEQYF.

The chain employs TRBV28 and TRBJ2-5, with TRBD1 identical over 11 bases. From germline, CDR1 is MDHEN and CDR2 SYDVKM. V was pared by 10 bases and J by 11 bases, with 18 bases of the junction left unmatched. This CDR3 region has 15 residues. CDR3 sequence reads: CATLPGTGGSWEQYF. CDR3 coding DNA: TGTGCCACCCTACCGGGGACAGGGGGATCGTGGGAGCAGTACTTC. The whole variable domain, remainder taken from reference TRBV28 and TRBJ2-5, is DVKVTQSSRYLVKRTGEKVFLECVQDMDHENMFWYRQDPGLGLRLIYFSYDVKMKEKGDIPEGYSVSREKKERFSLILESASTNQTSMYLCATLPGTGGSWEQYFGPGTRLLVL.

The rearrangement uses TRBV27 and TRBJ2-2, with 7 bases that match TRBD1. The V and J ends lost 5 bases and 5 bases, in that order; junction bases with no gene match: 8. CDR3 length: 15 residues. Germline V gene data show CDR1 as MNHEY and CDR2 as SMNVEV (reference sequence). The CDR3 DNA reads as TGTGCCAGCAGTCCAGACAGGGTAGTTACCGGGGAGCTGTTTTTT. It encodes CASSPDRVVTGELFF.

The table lists this clonotype with a few counts. This rearrangement joins TRBV29-1 to TRBJ2-1, with 9 bases identical to TRBD1. Germline values: CDR1 SQVTM, CDR2 ANQGSEA. This CDR3 is built from 15 residues. The junction had 11 bases not matched to a gene; V was cut back by 4 bases and J by 7 bases. The CDR3 reads CSVAIRQGGGNEQFF. The CDR3 nucleotides read TGCAGCGTTGCCATCAGACAGGGGGGTGGTAATGAGCAGTTCTTC.

Comment on this clonotype: A much more abundant neighbour one base away suggests this may be a read error. The rearrangement uses TRBV5-1 and TRBJ2-7; the D is unclear. Germline loops: CDR1 SGHRS, CDR2 YFSETQ. The CDR3 sequence is 14 residues long. The CDR3 here is CANSFDSSSYEQYF. The CDR3 DNA follows: TGCGCCAACAGCTTCGATTCTAGCTCCTACGAGCAGTACTTC.

The gene calls are TRBV24-1 and TRBJ2-2; 7 nucleotides agree with TRBD1. The ends lost 7 bases at V and 3 bases at J; junction bases unmatched: 4. The germline gives CDR1 KGHDR, CDR2 SFDVKD. The CDR3 loop spans 14 amino acids. The CDR3 here is CATRKTGDTGELFF. The DNA for the CDR3 is TGTGCCACCAGGAAAACAGGGGACACCGGGGAGCTGTTTTTT.

This clonotype has just a few counts. The chain employs TRBV3-1 and TRBJ2-6, with TRBD1 identical over 9 bases. Germline loops: CDR1 LGHDT, CDR2 YNNKEL (reference sequence). V lost 4 bases, J lost 0 bases, and 10 bases stayed unmatched. This CDR3 is 19 amino acids long. CDR3 nucleotide sequence: TGTGCCAGCAGCCCCCGGGACAGGGCTCCTCTCTCTGGGGCCAACGTCCTGACTTTC. This codes for CASSPRDRAPLSGANVLTF.

In this sample, this clonotype turned up once. The rearrangement links TRBV6-5 to TRBJ1-6; D possibly corresponds to TRBD1 (6 bases). The CDR3 has 14 residues. CDR1 MNHEY and CDR2 SVGAGI come from the germline V gene. V was shortened by 6 bases and J by 9 bases, with 15 bases between the two germline ends. CDR3 residues: CASRLDRSPSPLHF. For the CDR3, the DNA is TGTGCCAGCAGACTCGACAGGTCCCCTTCACCCCTCCACTTT.

This clonotype came up a few times. The J gene is TRBJ1-5, the V gene TRBV4-1; a possible D gene is TRBD1 (5 bases). CDR1 is MGHRA, CDR2 YSYEKL, per germline. The CDR3 extends over 15 amino acids. V gave up 2 bases and J gave up 5 bases, with 13 bases separating them. CDR3 DNA: TGCGCCAGCAGCCAAACGGACACGGCCTATCAGCCCCAGCATTTT. It codes for CASSQTDTAYQPQHF.

The chain carries TRBV25-1 and TRBJ2-3; 9 bases fit TRBD2. The ends lost 3 bases at V and 3 bases at J; junction bases unmatched: 10. The V gene's germline CDR1 is MGHDK and CDR2 SYGVNS. This CDR3 is built from 17 residues. CDR3 protein: CASSDVAGGRMTDTQYF. DNA for the CDR3: TGTGCCAGCAGTGATGTGGCGGGGGGGCGTATGACAGATACGCAGTATTTT.

The table lists this clonotype with many counts. J is TRBJ2-7 and V is TRBV10-3; D is unresolved. V lost 4 bases to trimming and J lost 0 bases, with 4 bases between them. CDR3 length: 12 residues. CDR1 and CDR2 (germline): ENHRY, SYGVKD. The CDR3 DNA is TGTGCCATCAGTGGGGGCTCCTACGAGCAGTACTTC. Translation gives CAISGGSYEQYF.

The CDR3 DNA sequence: TGCGCCAGCAGCTCCGGTACGGCGCAATACAATGAGCAGTTCTTC. Translation: CASSSGTAQYNEQFF. The chain couples TRBV5-1 to TRBJ2-1; D not certain. The CDR3 is made up of 15 amino acids. From germline, CDR1 is SGHRS and CDR2 YFSETQ. Trimming took 3 bases from V and 4 from J, leaving 14 bases between them.